The text below deals with one T cell receptor (beta chain). The PCR used 60 V beta and 13 J beta primers. This table comes from immunoSEQ multiplex PCR, and its TCRdb copy is limited to in-frame clones, with some not included. The repertoire consists of about 91,000 clones, with approximately 78% occurring once and the leading ten covering around 2.2%. The data stem from a study of glioma-infiltrating T cells after dendritic cell vaccination. Looking at the study overall: Samples are from glioblastoma patients in Phase I and II dendritic cell vaccine trials.

Time point of the sample: after dendritic cell vaccination, including at tumor progression/relapse. PBMC sampling occurred before vaccination, two weeks after the third dose, and at progression. Sequencing used blood, obtained after dendritic cell vaccination. This clonotype originated in a human donor with glioblastoma.

The CDR3 sequence is CASSARGPRGGSPLHF. In DNA, the CDR3 is TGTGCCAGTAGTGCAAGAGGTCCTAGGGGGGGATCACCCCTCCACTTT. The J gene is TRBJ1-6, the V gene TRBV19; weak D call: TRBD1 (6 bases). Germline assignment: CDR1 LNHDA and CDR2 SQIVND (reference sequence). This CDR3 spans 16 amino acids. Trimming removed 5 bases at V and 10 bases at J, with 21 bases between.